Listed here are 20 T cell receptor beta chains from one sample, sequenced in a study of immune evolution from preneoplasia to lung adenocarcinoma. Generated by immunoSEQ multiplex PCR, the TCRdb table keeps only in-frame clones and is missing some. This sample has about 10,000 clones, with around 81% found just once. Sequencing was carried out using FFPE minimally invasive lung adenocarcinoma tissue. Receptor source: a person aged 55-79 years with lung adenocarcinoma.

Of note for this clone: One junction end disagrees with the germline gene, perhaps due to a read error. The chain's CDR3 is CASSSGLDGETQYF. In DNA, the CDR3 is TGTGCTAGCAGCTCGGGACTTGATGGGGAGACCCAGTACTTC. The genes are TRBV7-7 and TRBJ2-5, with D perhaps TRBD2 (6 bases). CDR1 and CDR2 from the germline V gene are SSHAT and FNYEAQ (reference sequence). CDR3 length equals 14 residues.

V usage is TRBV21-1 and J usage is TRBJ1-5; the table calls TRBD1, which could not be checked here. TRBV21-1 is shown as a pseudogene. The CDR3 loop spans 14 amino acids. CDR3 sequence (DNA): TGTGCCAGCAGCAAAGACAGGGGCAATCAGCCCCAGCATTTT. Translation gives CASSKDRGNQPQHF.

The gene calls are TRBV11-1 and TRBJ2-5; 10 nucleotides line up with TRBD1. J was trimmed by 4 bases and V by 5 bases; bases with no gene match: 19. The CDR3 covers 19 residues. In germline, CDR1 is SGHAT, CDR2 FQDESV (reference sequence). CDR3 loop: CASSNRRDRGRDRLETQYF. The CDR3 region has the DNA TGTGCCAGCAGCAATCGCCGGGACAGGGGACGGGATAGGCTAGAGACCCAGTACTTC.

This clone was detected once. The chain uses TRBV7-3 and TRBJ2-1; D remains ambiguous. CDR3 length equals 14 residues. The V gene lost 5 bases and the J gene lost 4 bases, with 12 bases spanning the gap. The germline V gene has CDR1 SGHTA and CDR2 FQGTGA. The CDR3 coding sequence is TGTGCCAGCAGCCTCCTCGGACGATACAATGAGCAGTTCTTC. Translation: CASSLLGRYNEQFF. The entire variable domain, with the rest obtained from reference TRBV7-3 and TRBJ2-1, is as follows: GAGVSQTPSNKVTEKGKYVELRCDPISGHTALYWYRQSLGQGPEFLIYFQGTGAADDSGLPNDRFFAVRPEGSVSTLKIQRTERGDSAVYLCASSLLGRYNEQFFGPGTRLTVL.

In DNA, the CDR3 is TGTGCCAGTAGTTGGACAGGGAACTATGGCTACACCTTC. As protein: CASSWTGNYGYTF. The chain recombines TRBV19 with TRBJ1-2; 8 bases agree with TRBD1. The CDR3 length is 13 residues. Per the germline V gene, CDR1 is LNHDA and CDR2 is SQIVND (reference sequence). Trimming at V came to 5 bases and at J to 2 bases, leaving 1 base not matched to a gene.

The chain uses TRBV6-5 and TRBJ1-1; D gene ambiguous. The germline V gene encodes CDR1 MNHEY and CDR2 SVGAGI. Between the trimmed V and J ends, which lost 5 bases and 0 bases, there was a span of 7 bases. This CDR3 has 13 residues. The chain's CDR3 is CASSGRLNTEAFF. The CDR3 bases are TGTGCCAGCAGTGGGCGATTGAACACTGAAGCTTTCTTT.

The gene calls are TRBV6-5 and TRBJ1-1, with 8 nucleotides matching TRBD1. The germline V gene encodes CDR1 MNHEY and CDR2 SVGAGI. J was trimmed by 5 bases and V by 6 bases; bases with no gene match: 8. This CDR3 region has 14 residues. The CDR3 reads CASRTQGASTEAFF. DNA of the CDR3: TGTGCCAGCAGAACTCAGGGGGCTAGTACTGAAGCTTTCTTT.

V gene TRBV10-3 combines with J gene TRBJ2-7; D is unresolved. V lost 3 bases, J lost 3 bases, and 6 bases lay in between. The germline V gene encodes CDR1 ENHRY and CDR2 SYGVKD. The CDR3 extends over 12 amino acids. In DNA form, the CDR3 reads TGTGCCATCAGTGACGTAGACTACGAGCAGTACTTC. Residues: CAISDVDYEQYF.

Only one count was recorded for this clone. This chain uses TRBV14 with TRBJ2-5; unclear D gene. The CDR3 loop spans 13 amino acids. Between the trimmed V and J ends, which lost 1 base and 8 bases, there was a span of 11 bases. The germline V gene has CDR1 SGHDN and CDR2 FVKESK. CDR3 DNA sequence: TGTGCCAGCAGCCAAGTCCTCTTTGGAACCCAGTACTTC. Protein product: CASSQVLFGTQYF.

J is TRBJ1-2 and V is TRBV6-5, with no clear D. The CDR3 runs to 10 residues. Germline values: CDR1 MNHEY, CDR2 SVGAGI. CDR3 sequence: CATYGDGYTF. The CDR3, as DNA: TGTGCGACGTACGGAGACGGCTACACCTTC.

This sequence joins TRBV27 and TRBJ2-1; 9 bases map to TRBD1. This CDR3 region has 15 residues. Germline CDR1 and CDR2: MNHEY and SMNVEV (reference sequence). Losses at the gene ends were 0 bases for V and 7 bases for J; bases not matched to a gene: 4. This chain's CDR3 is CASSLSGTGWNEQFF. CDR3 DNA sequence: TGTGCCAGCAGTTTATCCGGGACAGGGTGGAATGAGCAGTTCTTC.

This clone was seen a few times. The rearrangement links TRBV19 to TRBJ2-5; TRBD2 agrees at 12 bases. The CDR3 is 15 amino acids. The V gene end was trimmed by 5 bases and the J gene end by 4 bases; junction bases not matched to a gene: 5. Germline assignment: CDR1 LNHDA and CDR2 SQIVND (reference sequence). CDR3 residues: CASSPRTSGIETQYF. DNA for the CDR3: TGTGCCAGTAGTCCACGGACTAGCGGGATAGAGACCCAGTACTTC.

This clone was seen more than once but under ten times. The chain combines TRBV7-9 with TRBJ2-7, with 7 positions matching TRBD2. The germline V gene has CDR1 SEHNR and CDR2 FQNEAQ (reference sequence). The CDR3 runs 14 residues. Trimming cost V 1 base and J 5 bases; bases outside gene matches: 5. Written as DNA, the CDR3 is TGTGCCAGCAGCTTAGTCGGGGGGAGGGACGAGCAGTACTTC. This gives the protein CASSLVGGRDEQYF.

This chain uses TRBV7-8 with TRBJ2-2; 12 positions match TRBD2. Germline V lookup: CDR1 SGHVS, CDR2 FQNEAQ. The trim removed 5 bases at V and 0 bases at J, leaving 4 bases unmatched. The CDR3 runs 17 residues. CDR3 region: CASSAPSGGANTGELFF. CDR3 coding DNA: TGTGCCAGCAGCGCTCCTAGCGGGGGGGCGAACACCGGGGAGCTGTTTTTT.

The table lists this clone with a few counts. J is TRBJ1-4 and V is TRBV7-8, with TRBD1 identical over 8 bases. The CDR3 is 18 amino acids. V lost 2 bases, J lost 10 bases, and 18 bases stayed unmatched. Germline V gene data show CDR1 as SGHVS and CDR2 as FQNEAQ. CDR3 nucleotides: TGTGCCAGCAGCTTACTTAGGATTGTGACAGGGGCCTCTGGAAAACTGTTTTTT. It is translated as CASSLLRIVTGASGKLFF.

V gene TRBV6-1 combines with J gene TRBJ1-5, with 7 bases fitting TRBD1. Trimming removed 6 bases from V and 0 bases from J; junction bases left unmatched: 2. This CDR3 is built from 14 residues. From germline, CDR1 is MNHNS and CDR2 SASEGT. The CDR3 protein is CASSRQGSNQPQHF. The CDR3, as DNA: TGTGCCAGCAGCAGACAGGGTAGCAATCAGCCCCAGCATTTT.

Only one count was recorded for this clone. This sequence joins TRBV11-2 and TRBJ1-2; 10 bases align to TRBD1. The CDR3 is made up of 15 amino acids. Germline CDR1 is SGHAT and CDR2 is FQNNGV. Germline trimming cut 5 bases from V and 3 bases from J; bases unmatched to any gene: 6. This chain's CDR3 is CASSAPGQGYYGYTF. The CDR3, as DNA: TGTGCCAGCAGCGCGCCGGGACAGGGGTACTATGGCTACACCTTC.

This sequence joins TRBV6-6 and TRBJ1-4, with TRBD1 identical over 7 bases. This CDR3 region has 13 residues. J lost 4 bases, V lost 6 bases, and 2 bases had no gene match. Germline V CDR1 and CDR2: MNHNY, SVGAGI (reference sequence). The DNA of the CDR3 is TGTGCCAGCAGACGGGACAGTAATGAAAAACTGTTTTTT. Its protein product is CASRRDSNEKLFF.

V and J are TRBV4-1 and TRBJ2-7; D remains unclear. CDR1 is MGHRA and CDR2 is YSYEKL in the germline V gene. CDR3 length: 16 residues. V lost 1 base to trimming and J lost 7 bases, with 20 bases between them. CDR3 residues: CASSQVTATPTREQYF. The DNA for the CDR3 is TGCGCCAGCAGCCAAGTCACAGCTACGCCCACTCGGGAGCAGTACTTC.

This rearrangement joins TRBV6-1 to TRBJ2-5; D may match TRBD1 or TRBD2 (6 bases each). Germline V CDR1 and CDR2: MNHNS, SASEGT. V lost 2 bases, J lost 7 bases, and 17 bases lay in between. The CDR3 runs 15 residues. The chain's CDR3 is CASSETGRWSGTQYF. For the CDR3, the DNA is TGTGCCAGCAGTGAAACAGGGAGGTGGTCTGGGACCCAGTACTTC.